These 25 T cell receptor beta chains originate from one sample sequenced in a study of shared clonotypes between healthy human individuals. Assay: immunoSEQ multiplex PCR; the TCRdb copy retains only in-frame clones and omits some. Of about 2.4 million clones listed, around 90% are singletons. The sample comprised naive CD4+ T cells sorted from blood. Stated subset: CD45RA+ positively selected. These TCRs come from a man between 18 and 29 years old in good health.

This clone was found once. The chain combines TRBV4-3 with TRBJ1-3, with D possibly being TRBD1 (5 bases). Per germline, CDR1 LGHNA and CDR2 YSLEER. Trimming removed 0 bases from V and 4 bases from J, with 19 bases in between. The CDR3 totals 18 residues. The CDR3 loop is CASSQDLGPGRIGNTIYF. CDR3 coding DNA: TGCGCCAGCAGCCAAGATTTAGGACCGGGACGAATAGGAAACACCATATATTTT.

CDR3 sequence: CASIPTSGAYEQFF. The CDR3 coding sequence is TGCGCCAGCATCCCGACTAGCGGGGCGTATGAGCAGTTCTTC. This chain links TRBV5-1 with TRBJ2-1; the match to TRBD2 covers 11 bases. The V gene end was trimmed by 6 bases and the J gene end by 8 bases; junction bases not matched to a gene: 7. The V gene's germline CDR1 is SGHRS and CDR2 YFSETQ. The CDR3 length is 14 residues.

The J gene is TRBJ2-7, the V gene TRBV7-6, with D maybe TRBD2 (6 bases). V dropped 5 bases and J dropped 6 bases, with 17 bases sitting between them. Per the germline V gene, CDR1 is SGHVS and CDR2 is FNYEAQ. The CDR3 covers 14 residues. In DNA, the CDR3 is TGTGCCAGCAGCGGAGGCACTAGCTTAGGCGAGCAGTACTTC. Translation: CASSGGTSLGEQYF. Complete variable domain (other parts from reference TRBV7-6 and TRBJ2-7): GAGVSQSPRYKVTKRGQDVALRCDPISGHVSLYWYRQALGQGPEFLTYFNYEAQQDKSGLPNDRFSAERPEGSISTLTIQRTEQRDSAMYRCASSGGTSLGEQYFGPGTRLTVT.

This chain connects TRBV11-2 to TRBJ2-3; D gene uncertain. Trimming pared 5 bases from V and 2 bases from J, leaving 8 bases between. There are 13 residues in the CDR3. The germline V gene encodes CDR1 SGHAT and CDR2 FQNNGV. The CDR3 DNA is TGTGCCAGCAGCCTATCCTACACAGATACGCAGTATTTT. This encodes CASSLSYTDTQYF.

The chain combines TRBV10-3 with TRBJ2-7; TRBD1 agrees at 9 bases. Germline CDR1 ENHRY, CDR2 SYGVKD. This CDR3 is built from 18 residues. V was pared by 2 bases and J by 3 bases, with 14 bases of the junction left unmatched. The CDR3 loop reads CAISESDPGDRVDYEQYF. The CDR3 DNA follows: TGTGCCATCAGTGAGAGTGACCCGGGGGACAGGGTGGACTACGAGCAGTACTTC.

About this clone: Other DNA sequences in the same sample also yield this CDR3. The chain uses TRBV5-1 and TRBJ1-1; D possibly corresponds to TRBD1 (5 bases). Germline assignment: CDR1 SGHRS and CDR2 YFSETQ. Trimming removed 1 base from V and 1 base from J, with 8 bases in between. The CDR3 extends over 14 amino acids. DNA for the CDR3: TGCGCCAGCAGCTTGACAGGAGCGAACACTGAAGCTTTCTTT. Protein sequence: CASSLTGANTEAFF.

J is TRBJ1-5 and V is TRBV19, with D possibly matching TRBD1 (5 bases). The germline V gene has CDR1 LNHDA and CDR2 SQIVND (reference sequence). V was pared by 3 bases and J by 4 bases, with 13 bases between. The CDR3 totals 15 residues. The DNA for the CDR3 is TGTGCCAGTAGTATTCAACAGGTAGCGAATCAGCCCCAGCATTTT. This sequence encodes CASSIQQVANQPQHF.

The chain carries TRBV2 and TRBJ1-4, with D unclear. Per the germline V gene, CDR1 is SNHLY and CDR2 is FYNNEI. V shed 1 base and J shed 8 bases, with 11 bases lying between them. The CDR3 consists of 14 residues. The chain's CDR3 is CASSEDGRSEKLFF. CDR3 in DNA: TGTGCCAGCAGTGAAGATGGGAGGAGCGAAAAACTGTTTTTT.

This rearrangement joins TRBV21-1 to TRBJ2-2; the tabulated D call, TRBD1, remains unverified against the DNA. TRBV21-1 counts as a pseudogene. The CDR3 spans 17 residues. The DNA of the CDR3 is TGTGCCAGCAGCAAAGTTCCCCGGTGGGGCGACACCGGGGAGCTGTTTTTT. Translated: CASSKVPRWGDTGELFF.

The chain couples TRBV30 to TRBJ2-5; 9 bases agree with TRBD1. Germline-derived CDR1 and CDR2 are GTSNPN and SVGIG (reference sequence). Losses at the gene ends were 6 bases for V and 6 bases for J; bases not matched to a gene: 2. This CDR3 contains 11 residues. The CDR3 region is CACYRGQTQYF. The CDR3 coding sequence is TGTGCCTGCTACAGGGGGCAGACCCAGTACTTC.

The gene calls are TRBV15 and TRBJ2-5, with D hard to call. The germline V and J ends were trimmed by 0 bases and 2 bases, with 7 bases remaining between them. Germline CDR1 reads LNHNV; CDR2 reads YYDKDF (reference sequence). This CDR3 comprises 14 residues. The CDR3 region has the DNA TGTGCCACCAGCAGAGAGGTCCCTCAAGAGACCCAGTACTTC. Protein: CATSREVPQETQYF.

The chain has TRBV7-2 and TRBJ2-3, with D possibly being TRBD2 (5 bases). V was shortened by 5 bases and J by 3 bases, with 15 bases between the two germline ends. CDR1 and CDR2 from the germline V gene are SGHTA and FQGNSA. The CDR3 totals 15 residues. The CDR3 nucleotides read TGTGCCAGCAGCCTACTCATACTAGGAACAGATACGCAGTATTTT. Amino acid sequence: CASSLLILGTDTQYF.

The chain couples TRBV6-1 to TRBJ2-6; possibly TRBD1 for D (5 bases). The CDR3 is 19 residues long. Germline V lookup: CDR1 MNHNS, CDR2 SASEGT. Trimming removed 3 bases from V and 0 bases from J, with 18 bases in between. CDR3 DNA sequence: TGTGCCAGCAGTGACCTACAGGCCTCAAGGTACTCTGGGGCCAACGTCCTGACTTTC. Encoded protein: CASSDLQASRYSGANVLTF.

The chain carries TRBV5-1 and TRBJ2-7; D gene uncertain. CDR1 is SGHRS, CDR2 YFSETQ, per germline. V lost 4 bases and J lost 1, with 15 bases in between. This CDR3 has 15 amino acids. This CDR3 is CASSLLGIGSYEQYF. The CDR3 coding sequence is TGCGCCAGCAGCCTCCTAGGGATCGGATCCTACGAGCAGTACTTC.

The rearrangement links TRBV10-2 to TRBJ1-6; D ambiguous. V was trimmed by 3 bases and J by 6 bases, leaving 15 bases between them. CDR1 and CDR2 (germline): WSHSY, SAAADI. The length of the CDR3 is 16 residues. CDR3 region: CASSESRGSLNSPLHF. The CDR3 nucleotides read TGCGCCAGCAGTGAAAGTAGAGGGTCTCTTAATTCACCCCTCCACTTT.

The rearrangement joins TRBV9 to TRBJ2-6; weak D call: TRBD2 (6 bases). Germline lookup yields CDR1 SGDLS and CDR2 YYNGEE. CDR3 length equals 15 residues. V lost 3 bases to trimming and J lost 2 bases, with 9 bases between them. The CDR3 coding sequence is TGTGCCAGCAGCGCAGAGCGGGCTGGGGCCAACGTCCTGACTTTC. It specifies CASSAERAGANVLTF.

CDR3 residues: CASSRTLLAGGSYEQYF. DNA of the CDR3: TGTGCCAGCAGCCGAACCCTCCTAGCGGGAGGTAGTTACGAGCAGTACTTC. The chain employs TRBV7-2 and TRBJ2-7, with 11 bases matching TRBD2. CDR3 length equals 17 residues. Germline loops: CDR1 SGHTA, CDR2 FQGNSA. V was clipped by 5 bases and J by 4 bases; unmatched bases: 13.

The V gene is TRBV7-2, the J gene TRBJ1-1; tentative D call: TRBD1 (5 bases). V gave up 1 base and J gave up 6 bases, with 12 bases separating them. In germline, CDR1 is SGHTA, CDR2 FQGNSA. The CDR3 spans 14 residues. CDR3 sequence (DNA): TGTGCCAGCAGCTTAGGGAGGGGTTCGGCTGAAGCTTTCTTT. Its protein product is CASSLGRGSAEAFF.

The chain is built from TRBV28 and TRBJ1-5, with TRBD1 as a possible D gene (6 bases). The CDR3 has 14 amino acids. Germline CDR1 is MDHEN and CDR2 is SYDVKM. The CDR3 loop reads CGSEGGADNQPQHF. CDR3 sequence (DNA): TGTGGATCAGAAGGGGGGGCCGACAATCAGCCCCAGCATTTT.

The chain recombines TRBV6-1 with TRBJ1-1; D is undetermined. Between the trimmed V and J ends, which lost 2 bases and 1 base, there was a span of 8 bases. Germline CDR1 MNHNS, CDR2 SASEGT. The length of the CDR3 is 14 residues. The CDR3 sequence is CASSENGKNTEAFF. CDR3 in DNA: TGTGCCAGCAGTGAAAATGGTAAGAACACTGAAGCTTTCTTT.

The chain joins TRBV5-4 to TRBJ2-5, with D perhaps TRBD1 or TRBD2 (5 bases each). Germline V lookup: CDR1 SGHNT, CDR2 YYREEE (reference sequence). Trimming shortened V by 0 bases and J by 5 bases, and 11 bases separated the two germline ends. CDR3 length equals 14 residues. As DNA, the CDR3 is TGTGCCAGCAGCTTGGGTAGGGACGGGGAGACCCAGTACTTC. Translating it yields CASSLGRDGETQYF.

This chain uses TRBV6-1 with TRBJ1-3, with D perhaps TRBD1 (6 bases). This CDR3 contains 14 residues. CDR1 MNHNS and CDR2 SASEGT come from the germline V gene. Trimming stripped 5 bases from V and 0 bases from J, with 8 bases between. The CDR3 DNA sequence: TGTGCCAGCAGTCCAGGGGACTCTGGAAACACCATATATTTT. This encodes CASSPGDSGNTIYF.

CDR3 sequence reads: CASSERGTGTSGEQYF. In DNA form, the CDR3 reads TGTGCCAGCAGTGAAAGGGGTACCGGGACTAGCGGCGAGCAGTACTTC. The chain is built from TRBV2 and TRBJ2-7, with 11 bases that match TRBD2. The V segment lost 2 bases and the J segment 6 bases; nucleotides outside the gene matches: 9. The CDR3 has 16 amino acids. Germline values: CDR1 SNHLY, CDR2 FYNNEI.

The chain is built from TRBV5-6 and TRBJ2-5; TRBD1 agrees at 10 bases. The CDR3 is 16 amino acids. Germline V gene data show CDR1 as SGHDT and CDR2 as YYEEEE. V was pared by 0 bases and J by 4 bases, with 6 bases of the junction left unmatched. Here the CDR3 reads CASSLAPTGGRETQYF. CDR3 bases: TGTGCCAGCAGCTTGGCTCCGACAGGGGGCAGAGAGACCCAGTACTTC. Full variable domain (rest looked up from reference TRBV5-6 and TRBJ2-5): DAGVTQSPTHLIKTRGQQVTLRCSPKSGHDTVSWYQQALGQGPQFIFQYYEEEERQRGNFPDRFSGHQFPNYSSELNVNALLLGDSALYLCASSLAPTGGRETQYFGPGTRLLVL.

The V gene is TRBV5-1, the J gene TRBJ2-1; D possibly corresponds to TRBD1 (5 bases). V was trimmed by 2 bases and J by 5 bases, leaving 14 bases between them. CDR1 is SGHRS, CDR2 YFSETQ, per germline. The CDR3 runs to 15 residues. This chain's CDR3 is CASSFLVIGDNEQFF. The CDR3 nucleotides read TGCGCCAGCAGCTTCCTGGTCATAGGGGACAATGAGCAGTTCTTC.